The clone carrying this TCR beta chain is medium-sized (0.01 to 0.1%) within its sample. Its antigen is unknown. TCRdb re-analysed the multiplex PCR reads in MiXCR, keeping a single row per CDR3 protein. The profile shows around 1,400 distinct CDR3 sequences, around 20% of them singletons. Naive CD4+ T cells were purified with Tregs depleted by CD25. Study-wide points: Tumor memory CD4+ T cell TCR gene usage was found to cluster with blood and lymph node memory CD4+ cells and with lymph node naive CD4+ cells. Tumor Tregs overlapped most with tumor, then blood, naive CD4+ cells.

This TCR was recovered from a female donor with breast cancer. Sequencing was done on a sample of naive CD4+ T cells sorted from blood. The subset denotes: naive CD4+ T cells, CD4+CD45RA+CD25-.

The CDR3 spells CASSLAVGRDGYTF. CDR3 sequence (DNA): TGTGCCAGCAGTTTAGCGGTGGGGCGCGATGGCTACACCTTC. This chain joins TRBV12-3 or TRBV12-4 and TRBJ1-2; D is possibly TRBD1 (5 bases). The CDR3 sequence is 14 residues long. Trimming cost V 0 bases and J 6 bases, with 11 bases left between them.